This note documents a single T cell receptor beta chain sequence. The target of this receptor is not known. Qualities for individual bases were not recorded, and no much larger clone is one base off. The collaborating institutions used their own protocols to collect whole blood in K2EDTA tubes. For TCRbeta analysis, collaborators shipped samples in one of three forms: frozen whole blood, isolated PBMCs, or DNA extracted from either of those sample types. V and J are trimmed by 2 bases and 4 bases, and the gene matches miss 11 bases of the junction. CDR3 length: 17 amino acids, cysteine to phenylalanine. Only the CDR3 portion is preserved as DNA: 51 bases, with reading frame beginning at the first base. Reading the germline V gene gives CDR1 KGHSH and CDR2 LQKENI. The entry originates in a study of blood T cell repertoires in COVID-19 (dated by TCRdb to the early 2020s). In the study overall: The collaborator samples originated in the United States, Italy and Spain and spanned the acute and convalescent phases of COVID-19. The material from the prospective study consisted of cDNA or gDNA derived from T cells, B-cell-depleted T cells, or PBMCs. Subjects who had been exposed to COVID-19, were actively infected with it, or had recovered from it provided the deeply sampled blood TCRbeta repertoires that made up the dataset. The repertoires were released in a freely available public database intended as a resource for research on the immune response to SARS-CoV-2. The samples were drawn from the first 160 participants of the ongoing ImmuneRACE study and from 1,254 subjects provided by 6 global collaborators. A de-identified subject ID, COVID-19 status, age in years and sex were almost always included in the sample metadata. Where available, HLA class I and class II types were obtained from metadata supplied by the sample provider rather than from assay-based typing. Paper-wide results and their limitations: The quantity of clinical and demographic metadata differed by source and by participant and was supplied without curation.

TCRbeta CDR3 regions were amplified from genomic DNA by means of the immunoSEQ Assay, a bias-controlled multiplex PCR. In the source study's methods: Nucleated cell counts per sample were estimated from amplification of reference gene primers within the assay. To quantify the absolute abundance of each unique TCRbeta CDR3 rearrangement, sequence reads were collapsed and filtered. For each sample, productive Simpson clonality was calculated by taking the square root of Simpson's diversity index across productive rearrangements. Sourced from immuneACCESS, this table was stored by TCRdb with only in-frame sequences that have V and J called. A share of the clones is absent; for the studies checked, an unresolved V gene accounts for under half, and the remainder has no known explanation. V and J calls and clone size follow that table, whereas D and trimming were derived from the DNA. The sample yields 120,000 to 150,000 clones; approximately 89% were counted once. The top ten hold around 1.5% of the sample.

Sequenced input: peripheral blood. The TCR originated in a human donor in a cohort sampled during active COVID-19. The chain links TRBV18 with TRBJ1-5, with 7 bases in between that match TRBD1. In nucleotide form, the sequence is TGTGCCAGCTCACCAACTGAAAACGACAGGGTAAATCAGCCCCAGCATTTT. It specifies CASSPTENDRVNQPQHF.